In this sample, the clone carrying this T cell receptor beta chain turned up a few times. The target antigen is unknown. V lost 1 base, J lost 0 bases, and 8 bases lay in between. The CDR3 consists of 15 residues. CDR1 is SGHTA, CDR2 FQGTGA, per germline. Through a sample-barcoded 5' primer and a J-beta primer mix, a second PCR was run for roughly 6 to 12 cycles. TCRdb fed the 5' RACE reads into MiXCR, producing one record per CDR3 protein. The data show under 750,000 distinct CDR3 sequences, roughly 43% seen once. This sample was included in a study of blood T cells in healthy people across ages. As for the study in general: Template switching recovered approximately one barcoded beta molecule for every two T cells.

Notes on the study in general: Per million T cells, TCR beta diversity dropped roughly linearly as age increased. Long-lived donors carried more naive CD4+ cells and greater diversity than aged donors. PBMCs left unsorted prevented a conclusive naive versus antigen-experienced comparison.

This sequence originates from an older man in good health. The chain has TRBV7-3 and TRBJ2-3, with a weak D call TRBD1 (6 bases). Sequencing was carried out using blood. The CDR3 loop reads CASSLRQASTDTQYF. The CDR3 bases are TGTGCCAGCAGCTTAAGACAGGCCAGCACAGATACGCAGTATTTT.